Following are 30 T cell receptor beta chains from one sample sequenced in a study of T cells after yellow fever vaccination. TCRdb re-called the 5' RACE reads through MiXCR, storing one row per CDR3 protein. The sample contains approximately 90,000 distinct CDR3 sequences, less than 15% of which appear only once. The sequencing here drew on CD8+ T cells not binding an NS4B(214-222) dextramer, sorted from PBMCs, taken approximately 22 days after the first yellow fever vaccination. Receptors originate from a man between 18 and 35 years old who received the YFV17D yellow fever vaccine.

The chain carries TRBV20-1 and TRBJ2-1; 14 bases match TRBD2. CDR3 size: 15 residues. Germline V gives CDR1 DFQATT, CDR2 SNEGSKA (reference sequence). V shed 6 bases and J 3 bases; nucleotides not matched to a gene: 4. This CDR3 reads CSAGGLAGDYNEQFF. As DNA, the CDR3 is TGCAGTGCGGGGGGACTAGCGGGGGACTACAATGAGCAGTTCTTC.

V usage is TRBV3-1 and J usage is TRBJ2-1; 7 bases agree with TRBD1. The CDR3 has 16 residues. The ends lost 4 bases at V and 9 bases at J; junction bases unmatched: 15. Germline V lookup: CDR1 LGHDT, CDR2 YNNKEL (reference sequence). DNA for the CDR3: TGTGCCAGCAGCCGTGCTCGACAGGGTTTTGCGGGTGAGCAGTTCTTC. Its translation is CASSRARQGFAGEQFF.

This clonotype was counted only a few times. The chain uses TRBV2 and TRBJ1-1, with 7 bases lining up with TRBD1. The CDR3 runs 14 residues. Looked up from germline, CDR1 is SNHLY and CDR2 is FYNNEI. V lost 6 bases to trimming and J lost 1 base; unmatched junction nucleotides: 5. The CDR3 is CASRGGQTNTEAFF. CDR3 in DNA: TGTGCCAGCAGGGGGGGACAGACGAACACTGAAGCTTTCTTT.

Comment on this clonotype: One junction end does not reproduce the germline sequence, and a read error may be involved. The chain recombines TRBV6-1 with TRBJ1-5, with TRBD1 as a possible D gene (5 bases). This CDR3 contains 13 residues. Germline loops: CDR1 MNHNS, CDR2 SASEGT. CDR3 residues: CASTLGGRQPQNF. CDR3 nucleotides: TGTGCCAGCACCCTGGGGGGACGGCAGCCCCAGAATTTT.

This clonotype was seen a few times. J is TRBJ2-7 and V is TRBV3-1; 11 nucleotides align to TRBD2. The germline V gene encodes CDR1 LGHDT and CDR2 YNNKEL (reference sequence). Losses at the gene ends were 3 bases for V and 0 bases for J; bases not matched to a gene: 4. The CDR3 covers 16 residues. This chain's CDR3 is CASSQLAGGSSYEQYF. The DNA of the CDR3 is TGTGCCAGCAGCCAGCTAGCGGGGGGATCCTCCTACGAGCAGTACTTC.

This clonotype turned up a few times. The rearrangement uses TRBV9 and TRBJ2-1; D is ambiguous. This CDR3 region has 15 residues. V lost 2 bases and J 7 bases, leaving 16 bases between the germline ends. Germline-derived CDR1 and CDR2 are SGDLS and YYNGEE. CDR3 bases: TGTGCCAGCAGCGTGGGCCAGTGGGCCCTAAATGAGCAGTTCTTC. This translates into CASSVGQWALNEQFF.

This CDR3 reads CASSYSSSGITDTQYF. CDR3 in DNA: TGTGCCAGCAGTTACTCCTCCAGCGGGATCACAGATACGCAGTATTTT. V and J are TRBV6-2 or TRBV6-3 and TRBJ2-3, with TRBD2 matching 7 bases. The germline CDR1 and CDR2 sequences are MNHEY and SVGEGT. The CDR3 has 16 residues. The V gene end was trimmed by 0 bases and the J gene end by 2 bases; junction bases not matched to a gene: 5.

A few counts support this clonotype. The chain has TRBV7-8 and TRBJ2-2; 8 nucleotides agree with TRBD2. This CDR3 region has 13 residues. Unmatched junction bases numbered 4, after V lost 7 bases and J lost 6 bases. Germline V lookup: CDR1 SGHVS, CDR2 FQNEAQ. CDR3 in amino acids: CASNPGGAGELFF. CDR3 nucleotides: TGTGCCAGCAACCCCGGGGGGGCCGGGGAGCTGTTTTTT.

This clonotype was found a few times. This rearrangement joins TRBV3-1 to TRBJ1-5; the D is unclear. CDR1 and CDR2 from the germline V gene are LGHDT and YNNKEL (reference sequence). With 3 bases removed from V and 3 bases from J, the gap between germline ends came to 6 bases. The length of the CDR3 is 13 residues. This chain's CDR3 is CASSQVPNQPQHF. As DNA, the CDR3 is TGTGCCAGCAGCCAGGTCCCCAATCAGCCCCAGCATTTT.

This clonotype occurred a few times. The rearrangement links TRBV6-5 to TRBJ2-1, with TRBD2 matching over 13 bases. The ends lost 7 bases at V and 7 bases at J; junction bases unmatched: 7. The germline gives CDR1 MNHEY, CDR2 SVGAGI. The CDR3 has 15 amino acids. This chain's CDR3 is CASITSGGAYNEQFF. CDR3 DNA sequence: TGTGCCAGCATTACTAGCGGGGGGGCTTATAATGAGCAGTTCTTC.

This clonotype has only a few counts. The V gene is TRBV2, the J gene TRBJ1-5; D gene ambiguous. The CDR3 sequence is 16 residues long. V was shortened by 1 base and J by 0 bases, with 10 bases between the two germline ends. CDR1 and CDR2 (germline): SNHLY, FYNNEI. The DNA for the CDR3 is TGTGCCAGCAGTGAAGTAGCAGATTATAGCAATCAGCCCCAGCATTTT. It encodes CASSEVADYSNQPQHF. The full variable domain, completed using reference TRBV2 and TRBJ1-5, is EPEVTQTPSHQVTQMGQEVILRCVPISNHLYFYWYRQILGQKVEFLVSFYNNEISEKSEIFDDQFSVERPDGSNFTLKIRSTKLEDSAMYFCASSEVADYSNQPQHFGDGTRLSIL.

This clonotype turned up a few times. The V call is TRBV12-3 or TRBV12-4, the J call TRBJ2-1; the match to TRBD2 covers 11 bases. The CDR3 totals 16 residues. J was trimmed by 1 base and V by 5 bases; bases with no gene match: 4. The CDR3 DNA reads as TGTGCCAGCAGTCCACTAGCGGGGGTTTCCTACAATGAGCAGTTCTTC. Translation gives CASSPLAGVSYNEQFF.

This clonotype was detected only a few times. The chain uses TRBV7-3 and TRBJ2-3; 7 positions match TRBD1. In germline, CDR1 is SGHTA, CDR2 FQGTGA. The V gene end was trimmed by 2 bases and the J gene end by 2 bases; junction bases not matched to a gene: 10. CDR3 length equals 17 residues. The CDR3: CASSLEVGDRVTDTQYF. The CDR3 DNA is TGTGCCAGCAGCTTAGAAGTTGGGGACAGAGTCACAGATACGCAGTATTTT.

The chain links TRBV10-2 to TRBJ2-2, with D hard to call. V was pared by 8 bases and J by 0 bases, with 4 bases between. Per the germline V gene, CDR1 is WSHSY and CDR2 is SAAADI. The CDR3 sequence is 12 residues long. The CDR3 sequence: CASWANTGELFF. Here the CDR3 DNA reads TGCGCCAGCTGGGCGAACACCGGGGAGCTGTTTTTT.

This clonotype has at least ten counts. The chain employs TRBV5-1 and TRBJ2-7, with 9 bases identical to TRBD1. The CDR3 loop spans 14 amino acids. In germline, CDR1 is SGHRS, CDR2 YFSETQ. V dropped 4 bases and J dropped 6; count of bases not matched to a gene: 8. CDR3: CASSSGTGSFEQYV. The CDR3 DNA is TGCGCCAGCAGCAGCGGGACAGGGTCGTTCGAGCAGTACGTC.

The chain couples TRBV5-1 to TRBJ2-2; a possible D gene is TRBD1 (6 bases). V lost 4 bases, J lost 1 base, and 14 bases lay in between. The V gene's germline CDR1 is SGHRS and CDR2 YFSETQ. The CDR3 extends over 16 amino acids. DNA for the CDR3: TGCGCCAGCAGCCTATACAGGGTATTGAACACCGGGGAGCTGTTTTTT. Translated: CASSLYRVLNTGELFF.

The chain has TRBV7-6 and TRBJ1-5; D not certain. The germline V gene has CDR1 SGHVS and CDR2 FNYEAQ. The CDR3 sequence is 14 residues long. V dropped 4 bases and J dropped 2 bases, with 9 bases sitting between them. DNA of the CDR3: TGTGCCAGCAGCTCCGGGCTTGGCAATCAGCCCCAGCATTTT. This sequence encodes CASSSGLGNQPQHF.

This clonotype appeared a few times. This chain links TRBV11-2 with TRBJ2-3, with D perhaps matching TRBD2 (6 bases). Trimming removed 3 bases from V and 0 bases from J, with 10 bases in between. The germline gives CDR1 SGHAT, CDR2 FQNNGV. This CDR3 contains 15 residues. The CDR3 sequence is CASSFAGRSTDTQYF. The CDR3 nucleotides read TGTGCCAGCAGCTTTGCGGGACGTAGCACAGATACGCAGTATTTT.

This clonotype was found a few times. The gene calls are TRBV28 and TRBJ1-1; tentative D call: TRBD1 (5 bases). V shed 6 bases and J shed 6 bases, with 20 bases lying between them. Germline V gives CDR1 MDHEN, CDR2 SYDVKM. The CDR3 runs to 15 residues. In nucleotides, the CDR3 is TGTGCCAGCAGCCCCCCGGCAGGGAGGTCGGCTGAAGCTTTCTTT. Its translation: CASSPPAGRSAEAFF.

The V gene is TRBV19, the J gene TRBJ1-4; D is ambiguous. Germline V gene data show CDR1 as LNHDA and CDR2 as SQIVND (reference sequence). Between the trimmed V and J ends, which lost 3 bases and 6 bases, there was a span of 11 bases. This CDR3 spans 14 amino acids. Written as DNA, the CDR3 is TGTGCCAGTAGTATCGTGCGCTCCGATGAAAAACTGTTTTTT. It codes for CASSIVRSDEKLFF.

This clonotype was seen a handful of times. This chain joins TRBV5-1 and TRBJ1-4, with unresolved D. V lost 2 bases and J 0 bases, leaving 11 bases between the germline ends. This CDR3 is 16 amino acids long. Germline CDR1 and CDR2: SGHRS and YFSETQ. The CDR3 sequence: CASSFGQTSTNEKLFF. In DNA, the CDR3 is TGCGCCAGCAGCTTCGGGCAGACCTCAACTAATGAAAAACTGTTTTTT.

There are a few counts of this clonotype. This rearrangement joins TRBV29-1 to TRBJ2-2; 7 bases line up with TRBD1. V lost 6 bases, J lost 1 base, and 5 bases stayed unmatched. Germline V CDR1 and CDR2: SQVTM, ANQGSEA. This CDR3 contains 14 residues. The CDR3 is CSVGRTGNTGELFF. CDR3 sequence (DNA): TGCAGCGTCGGCCGGACAGGGAACACCGGGGAGCTGTTTTTT.

This clonotype was seen more than once but under ten times. The chain joins TRBV7-2 to TRBJ2-1, with 10 bases fitting TRBD2. In germline, CDR1 is SGHTA, CDR2 FQGNSA. Unmatched junction bases numbered 13, after V lost 7 bases and J lost 16 bases. CDR3 length equals 13 residues. DNA for the CDR3: TGTGCCAGCACCCCCGTCCCAGCTAGCGGGGGCTTCTTC. Protein product: CASTPVPASGGFF. The full variable domain, completed using reference TRBV7-2 and TRBJ2-1, is GAGVSQSPSNKVTEKGKDVELRCDPISGHTALYWYRQSLGQGLEFLIYFQGNSAPDKSGLPSDRFSAERTGGSVSTLTIQRTQQEDSAVYLCASTPVPASGGFFGPGTRLTVL.

V and J are TRBV7-8 and TRBJ1-1, with D hard to call. This CDR3 has 14 amino acids. Per the germline V gene, CDR1 is SGHVS and CDR2 is FQNEAQ. V was clipped by 5 bases and J by 0 bases, with 10 bases between them. DNA of the CDR3: TGTGCCAGCAGCCGAGACACCTTGAACACTGAAGCTTTCTTT. It encodes CASSRDTLNTEAFF.

The rearrangement joins TRBV7-9 to TRBJ2-7; D not certain. V lost 5 bases, J lost 4 bases, and 6 bases lay in between. The germline V gene has CDR1 SEHNR and CDR2 FQNEAQ (reference sequence). This CDR3 is built from 11 residues. CDR3: CASSLLYEQYF. As DNA, the CDR3 is TGTGCCAGCAGCCTTTTATACGAGCAGTACTTC.

This clonotype was detected many times. The gene calls are TRBV7-2 and TRBJ2-7, with no clear D. The CDR3 contains 11 residues. Trimming stripped 3 bases from V and 0 bases from J, with 0 bases between. CDR1 and CDR2 (germline): SGHTA, FQGNSA. The chain's CDR3 is CASSFSYEQYF. The CDR3 region has the DNA TGTGCCAGCAGCTTCTCCTACGAGCAGTACTTC.

A few counts support this clonotype. This rearrangement joins TRBV11-2 to TRBJ2-3, with 8 bases lining up with TRBD2. The CDR3 consists of 15 residues. V shed 3 bases, J shed 3 bases, and the junction held 5 bases outside the gene matches. In germline, CDR1 is SGHAT, CDR2 FQNNGV. In nucleotides, the CDR3 is TGTGCCAGCAGCTTGCAGAGCGGGGGAACAGATACGCAGTATTTT. Protein product: CASSLQSGGTDTQYF.

This rearrangement joins TRBV19 to TRBJ2-1; a possible D gene is TRBD1 (6 bases). V gave up 5 bases and J gave up 9 bases, with 14 bases separating them. Germline-derived CDR1 and CDR2 are LNHDA and SQIVND (reference sequence). The CDR3 contains 13 residues. The CDR3 DNA follows: TGTGCCAGTAGTTCGACAGGCCTGACTGAGCAGTTCTTC. Translated, it gives CASSSTGLTEQFF.

DNA of the CDR3: TGTGCCAGCAGTGACTCAAAAGGGATCCATCAAAACACTGAAGCTTTCTTT. This codes for CASSDSKGIHQNTEAFF. J is TRBJ1-1 and V is TRBV6-4, with D hard to call. Trimming cost V 0 bases and J 2 bases, with 16 bases left between them. The CDR3 sequence is 17 residues long. Germline V gene lookup returns CDR1 MRHNA and CDR2 SNTAGT.

The rearrangement uses TRBV27 and TRBJ1-2; D unresolved. Trimming cost V 3 bases and J 3 bases, with 8 bases left between them. The CDR3 loop spans 13 amino acids. Germline CDR1 reads MNHEY; CDR2 reads SMNVEV (reference sequence). The CDR3: CASSFRRDYGYTF. CDR3 coding DNA: TGTGCCAGCAGTTTCCGGAGAGACTATGGCTACACCTTC.